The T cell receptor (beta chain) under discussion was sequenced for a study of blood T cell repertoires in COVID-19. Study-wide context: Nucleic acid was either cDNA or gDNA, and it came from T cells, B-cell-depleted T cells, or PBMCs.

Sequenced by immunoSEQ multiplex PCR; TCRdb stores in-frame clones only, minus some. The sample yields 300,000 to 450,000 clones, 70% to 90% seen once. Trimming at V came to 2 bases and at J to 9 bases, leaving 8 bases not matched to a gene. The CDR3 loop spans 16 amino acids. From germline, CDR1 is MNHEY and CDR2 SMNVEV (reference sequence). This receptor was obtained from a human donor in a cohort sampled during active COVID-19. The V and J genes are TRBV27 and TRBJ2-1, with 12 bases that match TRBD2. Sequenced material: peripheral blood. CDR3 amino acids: CASSLRLAGGRGEQFF. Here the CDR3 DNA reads TGTGCCAGCAGTTTACGGCTAGCGGGGGGGCGGGGTGAGCAGTTCTTC.